One sample yielded the 5 T cell receptor beta chains listed below, sequenced in a study of OX40 agonist ivuxolimab in advanced cancers. Clones were sequenced by immunoSEQ multiplex PCR, and TCRdb holds only the in-frame ones, with some missing. The sample carries 50,000 to 65,000 clones, 80% to 90% recorded once. The sample consisted of CD4+ or CD8+ T cells sorted from blood, taken in a trial of the OX40 agonist ivuxolimab. Source of these receptors: an adult with an advanced solid tumor such as melanoma, head and neck, liver or kidney cancer.

This sequence joins TRBV25-1 and TRBJ2-4; 9 nucleotides line up with TRBD1. The V gene's germline CDR1 is MGHDK and CDR2 SYGVNS. With 6 bases clipped from V and 8 bases from J, the junction kept 5 bases outside the gene matches. This CDR3 has 13 amino acids. CDR3 region: CASSEGQGYIQYF. CDR3 bases: TGTGCCAGCAGCGAGGGACAGGGATACATTCAGTACTTC.

The chain joins TRBV9 to TRBJ2-3, with 7 bases aligning to TRBD2. This CDR3 contains 15 residues. With V trimmed by 4 bases and J by 0 bases, 5 bases remained unmatched. Per germline, CDR1 SGDLS and CDR2 YYNGEE. The DNA for the CDR3 is TGTGCCAGCAGCCGAGGAGCGGGAAGCACAGATACGCAGTATTTT. This encodes CASSRGAGSTDTQYF.

This clone was recorded only once. The chain links TRBV29-1 to TRBJ2-5; D is possibly TRBD2 (7 bases). The V and J ends lost 7 bases and 5 bases respectively, with 20 bases between them. Germline CDR1 is SQVTM and CDR2 is ANQGSEA. This CDR3 comprises 14 residues. The CDR3 DNA follows: TGCAGCGCCCAAGGGGGAGGGCCCGGGGAGACCCAGTACTTC. Translation: CSAQGGGPGETQYF. Drawing the rest from reference TRBV29-1 and TRBJ2-5, the complete variable domain is SAVISQKPSRDICQRGTSLTIQCQVDSQVTMMFWYRQQPGQSLTLIATANQGSEATYESGFVIDKFPISRPNLTFSTLTVSNMSPEDSSIYLCSAQGGGPGETQYFGPGTRLLVL.

The chain links TRBV6-1 to TRBJ2-7; D is possibly TRBD1 (5 bases). Between the trimmed V and J ends, which lost 2 bases and 2 bases, there was a span of 10 bases. The CDR3 runs 14 residues. Germline loops: CDR1 MNHNS, CDR2 SASEGT. The CDR3 region has the DNA TGTGCCAGCAGTGAATATGGACACACCTACGAGCAGTACTTC. It yields the protein CASSEYGHTYEQYF.

This sequence joins TRBV6-5 and TRBJ2-7, with 10 bases matching TRBD1. V was clipped by 7 bases and J by 3 bases; unmatched bases: 3. The CDR3 contains 13 residues. CDR1 is MNHEY, CDR2 SVGAGI, per germline. CDR3 sequence reads: CASTRTGGYEQYF. As DNA, the CDR3 is TGTGCCAGCACTAGGACAGGGGGCTACGAGCAGTACTTC.